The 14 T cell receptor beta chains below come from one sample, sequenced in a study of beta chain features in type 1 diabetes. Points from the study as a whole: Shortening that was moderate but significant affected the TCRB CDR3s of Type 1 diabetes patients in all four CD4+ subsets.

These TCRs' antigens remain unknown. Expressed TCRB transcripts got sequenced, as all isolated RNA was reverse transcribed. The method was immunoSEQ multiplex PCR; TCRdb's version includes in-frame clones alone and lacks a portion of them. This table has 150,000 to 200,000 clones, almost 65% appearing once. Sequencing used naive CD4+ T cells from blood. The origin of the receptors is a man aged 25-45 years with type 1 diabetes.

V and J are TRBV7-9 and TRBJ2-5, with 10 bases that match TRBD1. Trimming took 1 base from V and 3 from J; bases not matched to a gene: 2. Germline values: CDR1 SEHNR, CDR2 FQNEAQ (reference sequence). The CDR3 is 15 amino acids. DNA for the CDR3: TGTGCCAGCAGCTTAGAAGGGACAGGGGAAGAGACCCAGTACTTC. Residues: CASSLEGTGEETQYF.

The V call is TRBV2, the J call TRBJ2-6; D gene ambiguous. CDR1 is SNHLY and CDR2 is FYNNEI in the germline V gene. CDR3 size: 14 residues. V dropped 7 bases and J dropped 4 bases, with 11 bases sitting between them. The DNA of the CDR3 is TGTGCCAGCACGACTTTCGAAGGGGCCAACGTCCTGACTTTC. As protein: CASTTFEGANVLTF.

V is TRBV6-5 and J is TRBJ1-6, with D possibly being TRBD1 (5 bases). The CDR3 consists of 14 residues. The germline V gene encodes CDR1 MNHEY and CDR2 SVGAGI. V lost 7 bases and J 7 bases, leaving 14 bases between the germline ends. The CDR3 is CASTPNRGNSPLHF. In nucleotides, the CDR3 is TGTGCCAGCACCCCCAATCGGGGGAATTCACCCCTCCACTTT.

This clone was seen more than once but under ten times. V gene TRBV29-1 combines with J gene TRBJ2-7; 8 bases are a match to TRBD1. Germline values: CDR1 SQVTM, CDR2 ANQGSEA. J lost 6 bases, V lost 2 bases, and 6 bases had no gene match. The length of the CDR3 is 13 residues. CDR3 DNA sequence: TGCAGCGTTGAATTCAGGGGGCGCGGCGAGCAGTACTTC. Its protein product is CSVEFRGRGEQYF.

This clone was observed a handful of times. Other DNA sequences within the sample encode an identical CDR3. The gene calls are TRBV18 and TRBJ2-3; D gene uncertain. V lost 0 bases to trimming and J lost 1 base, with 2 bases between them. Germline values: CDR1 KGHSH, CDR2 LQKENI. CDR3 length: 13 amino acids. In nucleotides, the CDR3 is TGTGCCAGCTCACCACCCGGCACAGATACGCAGTATTTT. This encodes CASSPPGTDTQYF.

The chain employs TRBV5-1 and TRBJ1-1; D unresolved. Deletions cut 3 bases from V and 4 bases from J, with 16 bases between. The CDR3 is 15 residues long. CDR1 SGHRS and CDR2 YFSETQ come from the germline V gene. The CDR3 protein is CASSSLGVEGTEAFF. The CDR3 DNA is TGCGCCAGCAGCTCACTTGGGGTAGAGGGCACTGAAGCTTTCTTT.

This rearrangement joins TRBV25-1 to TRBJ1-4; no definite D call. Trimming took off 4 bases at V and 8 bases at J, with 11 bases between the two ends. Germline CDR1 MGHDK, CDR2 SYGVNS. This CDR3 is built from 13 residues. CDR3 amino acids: CASSAAGKEKLFF. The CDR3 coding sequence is TGTGCCAGCAGTGCAGCCGGGAAAGAAAAACTGTTTTTT.

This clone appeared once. For the CDR3, the DNA is TGTGCCAGCTCACCACTGGGACAGGGATACTATGGCTACACCTTC. This codes for CASSPLGQGYYGYTF. The V gene is TRBV18, the J gene TRBJ1-2, with TRBD1 identical over 9 bases. The CDR3 loop spans 15 amino acids. V gave up 1 base and J gave up 3 bases; unmatched junction bases: 3. Germline values: CDR1 KGHSH, CDR2 LQKENI.

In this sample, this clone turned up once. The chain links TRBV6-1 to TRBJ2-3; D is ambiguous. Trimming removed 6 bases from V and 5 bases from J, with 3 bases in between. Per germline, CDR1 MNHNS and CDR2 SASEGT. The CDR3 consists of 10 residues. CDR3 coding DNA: TGTGCCAGCAGGCGAGATACGCAGTATTTT. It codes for CASRRDTQYF.

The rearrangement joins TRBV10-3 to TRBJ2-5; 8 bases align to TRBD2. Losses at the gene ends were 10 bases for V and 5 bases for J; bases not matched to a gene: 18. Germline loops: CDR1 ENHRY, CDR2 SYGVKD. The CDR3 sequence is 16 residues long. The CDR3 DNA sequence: TGTGCCACGGCCTGGGGTAGCGGGGTACCTGCCGAGACCCAGTACTTC. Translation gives CATAWGSGVPAETQYF.

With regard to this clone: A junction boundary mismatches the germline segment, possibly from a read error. The CDR3 sequence: CAWSYTSAKHF. DNA for the CDR3: TGTGCCTGGAGCTACACCTCAGCTAAGCATTTT. The genes are TRBV30 and TRBJ2-3; D uncertain. The CDR3 contains 11 residues. Germline V gene sequence: CDR1 GTSNPN, CDR2 SVGIG (reference sequence).

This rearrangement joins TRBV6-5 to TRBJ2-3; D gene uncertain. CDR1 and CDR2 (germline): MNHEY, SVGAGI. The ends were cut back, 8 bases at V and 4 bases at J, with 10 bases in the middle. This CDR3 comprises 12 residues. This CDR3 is CASSARSDTQYF. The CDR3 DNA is TGTGCCAGCTCCGCGAGGTCAGATACGCAGTATTTT.

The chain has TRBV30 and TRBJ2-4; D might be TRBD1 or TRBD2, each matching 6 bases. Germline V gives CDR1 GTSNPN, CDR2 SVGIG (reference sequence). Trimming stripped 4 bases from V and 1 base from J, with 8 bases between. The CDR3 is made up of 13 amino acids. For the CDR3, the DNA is TGTGCCTGGACCGGGGGCGCCAAAAACATTCAGTACTTC. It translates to CAWTGGAKNIQYF.

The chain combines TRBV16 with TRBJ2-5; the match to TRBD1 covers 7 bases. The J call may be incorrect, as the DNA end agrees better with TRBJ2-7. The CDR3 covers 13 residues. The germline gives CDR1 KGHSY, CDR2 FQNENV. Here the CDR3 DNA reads TGTGCCAGCAGCCTTTACAGGGGCTACGAGCAGTACTTC. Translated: CASSLYRGYEQYF.